This entry lists 22 T cell receptor beta chains sequenced from one sample in a study of blood T cell repertoires in COVID-19. The method was immunoSEQ multiplex PCR; TCRdb's version includes in-frame clones alone and lacks a portion of them. The sample has just under 350,000 clones, almost 90% seen once. The sample was peripheral blood. The receptor source for this set is a woman aged 70 to 79 with COVID-19, enrolled during active disease.

J is TRBJ2-1 and V is TRBV5-1, with D perhaps matching TRBD2 (6 bases). V lost 0 bases to trimming and J lost 0 bases, with 10 bases between them. This CDR3 comprises 16 residues. Germline assignment: CDR1 SGHRS and CDR2 YFSETQ. This CDR3 is CASSLGGASSYNEQFF. The CDR3 DNA sequence: TGCGCCAGCAGCTTGGGCGGGGCCAGCTCCTACAATGAGCAGTTCTTC.

DNA of the CDR3: TGTGCCAGCTCCTTATCCTACAATGAGCAGTTCTTC. Translating it yields CASSLSYNEQFF. This chain uses TRBV7-2 with TRBJ2-1; D uncertain. V gave up 8 bases and J gave up 1 base, with 6 bases separating them. Germline V lookup: CDR1 SGHTA, CDR2 FQGNSA. This CDR3 is 12 amino acids long. Using reference TRBV7-2 and TRBJ2-1 for the parts outside the CDR3, the full variable domain is GAGVSQSPSNKVTEKGKDVELRCDPISGHTALYWYRQSLGQGLEFLIYFQGNSAPDKSGLPSDRFSAERTGGSVSTLTIQRTQQEDSAVYLCASSLSYNEQFFGPGTRLTVL.

The chain links TRBV2 to TRBJ2-3; a possible D gene is TRBD2 (7 bases). Trimming removed 7 bases at V and 10 bases at J, with 21 bases between. CDR3 length equals 14 residues. CDR1 SNHLY and CDR2 FYNNEI come from the germline V gene. The CDR3 loop reads CASTSGGPSRPQYF. Written as DNA, the CDR3 is TGTGCCAGCACCTCGGGGGGCCCCTCAAGGCCGCAGTATTTT.

This rearrangement joins TRBV25-1 to TRBJ2-7; 7 bases agree with TRBD2. The ends lost 3 bases at V and 8 bases at J; junction bases unmatched: 13. This CDR3 spans 15 amino acids. Per germline, CDR1 MGHDK and CDR2 SYGVNS. The CDR3 DNA sequence: TGTGCCAGCAGTGACGGAGCGGGACTCTCCTTCAAGCAGTACTTC. Encoded protein: CASSDGAGLSFKQYF.

The chain joins TRBV5-6 to TRBJ2-3, with 10 bases that match TRBD1. Germline V gives CDR1 SGHDT, CDR2 YYEEEE. The J segment lost 6 bases and the V segment lost 4 bases, leaving 5 bases of the junction unmatched. CDR3 length: 14 amino acids. The CDR3 here is CASSPRTGGDTQYF. CDR3 nucleotides: TGTGCCAGCAGCCCCCGGACAGGGGGGGATACGCAGTATTTT.

The genes are TRBV7-9 and TRBJ1-2, with 8 bases matching TRBD1. J gave up 8 bases and V 3 bases, and 8 bases lay outside the gene matches. This CDR3 has 14 residues. The germline CDR1 and CDR2 sequences are SEHNR and FQNEAQ (reference sequence). CDR3 bases: TGTGCCAGCAGCTTTTCGACAGGGGCTGAAGGCTACACCTTC. It specifies CASSFSTGAEGYTF. Together with reference TRBV7-9 and TRBJ1-2, the CDR3 gives the full variable domain: DTGVSQNPRHKITKRGQNVTFRCDPISEHNRLYWYRQTLGQGPEFLTYFQNEAQLEKSRLLSDRFSAERPKGSFSTLEIQRTEQGDSAMYLCASSFSTGAEGYTFGSGTRLTVV.

The J gene is TRBJ1-5, the V gene TRBV3-1 (or the pseudogene TRBV3-2); 9 bases are shared with TRBD1. Looked up from germline, CDR1 is LGHDT and CDR2 is YNNKEL (reference sequence). The junction had 11 bases not matched to a gene; V was cut back by 4 bases and J by 1 base. This CDR3 spans 18 amino acids. The CDR3 sequence: CASSLAKTGGISNQPQHF. CDR3 DNA: TGTGCCAGCAGCCTGGCTAAGACAGGGGGTATCAGCAATCAGCCCCAGCATTTT.

This sequence joins TRBV7-9 and TRBJ1-2, with D maybe TRBD1 (6 bases). The V end lost 4 bases, the J end lost 4 bases, and 16 bases lay between the germline ends. Per germline, CDR1 SEHNR and CDR2 FQNEAQ (reference sequence). The CDR3 is 15 amino acids. The CDR3 sequence: CASSSGTPFSYGYTF. The DNA for the CDR3 is TGTGCCAGCAGCTCTGGGACACCTTTTTCCTATGGCTACACCTTC. Supplemented by reference TRBV7-9 and TRBJ1-2, the full variable domain reads DTGVSQNPRHKITKRGQNVTFRCDPISEHNRLYWYRQTLGQGPEFLTYFQNEAQLEKSRLLSDRFSAERPKGSFSTLEIQRTEQGDSAMYLCASSSGTPFSYGYTFGSGTRLTVV.

This chain uses TRBV19 with TRBJ1-1; TRBD1 aligns across 7 bases. The V gene's germline CDR1 is LNHDA and CDR2 SQIVND (reference sequence). Germline trimming cut 3 bases from V and 6 bases from J; bases unmatched to any gene: 7. The CDR3 runs 14 residues. The CDR3 region has the DNA TGTGCCAGTAGTATTGCAGGGGGAGAAGCTGAAGCTTTCTTT. The encoded protein is CASSIAGGEAEAFF.

The chain combines TRBV24-1 with TRBJ2-2, with 11 bases matching TRBD2. The CDR3 is 17 residues long. CDR1 and CDR2 from the germline V gene are KGHDR and SFDVKD. Germline trimming cut 3 bases from V and 3 bases from J; bases unmatched to any gene: 5. The CDR3 spells CATSDLSGGADTGELFF. Here the CDR3 DNA reads TGTGCCACCAGTGATCTTAGCGGGGGGGCCGACACCGGGGAGCTGTTTTTT.

The chain links TRBV4-1 to TRBJ1-2; possibly TRBD1 for D (5 bases). V lost 0 bases to trimming and J lost 8 bases, with 16 bases between them. The CDR3 spans 15 residues. Looked up from germline, CDR1 is MGHRA and CDR2 is YSYEKL. In nucleotides, the CDR3 is TGCGCCAGCAGCCAAGATCGTATCAGGGAGGGGGGCTACACCTTC. Amino acids: CASSQDRIREGGYTF.

The chain combines TRBV6-1 with TRBJ1-5, with D maybe TRBD1 (6 bases). The CDR3 spans 16 residues. Looked up from germline, CDR1 is MNHNS and CDR2 is SASEGT. Trimming removed 4 bases from V and 4 bases from J, with 17 bases in between. CDR3 in DNA: TGTGCCAGCAGTGGAACGAGGGGGGGGGCAAATCAGCCCCAGCATTTT. Translation gives CASSGTRGGANQPQHF.

The table lists this clone with a count of one. The chain is built from TRBV6-5 and TRBJ1-1; 8 bases map to TRBD1. The germline V gene encodes CDR1 MNHEY and CDR2 SVGAGI. CDR3 length: 15 amino acids. V was pared by 7 bases and J by 5 bases, with 12 bases of the junction left unmatched. CDR3 region: CASTGTGTLGTEAFF. The CDR3 DNA follows: TGTGCCAGCACAGGGACAGGCACCCTCGGGACTGAAGCTTTCTTT.

The chain recombines TRBV4-3 with TRBJ1-1, with unresolved D. V lost 1 base, J lost 0 bases, and 6 bases lay in between. This CDR3 region has 14 residues. Germline assignment: CDR1 LGHNA and CDR2 YSLEER. The CDR3 nucleotides are TGCGCCAGCAGCCAAGGTCTGTTGAACACTGAAGCTTTCTTT. Its protein is CASSQGLLNTEAFF.

The V and J genes are TRBV30 and TRBJ2-1; 10 bases match TRBD2. The V gene end was trimmed by 2 bases and the J gene end by 8 bases; junction bases not matched to a gene: 9. The CDR3 covers 15 residues. Germline V gene lookup returns CDR1 GTSNPN and CDR2 SVGIG (reference sequence). CDR3 amino acids: CAWSRTSGAPHEQFF. CDR3 nucleotide sequence: TGTGCCTGGAGTAGAACTAGCGGGGCCCCCCATGAGCAGTTCTTC.

A few counts support this clone. The genes are TRBV2 and TRBJ1-2; 7 bases are a match to TRBD1. V shed 11 bases, J shed 8 bases, and the junction held 8 bases outside the gene matches. Germline V gene lookup returns CDR1 SNHLY and CDR2 FYNNEI. This CDR3 contains 11 residues. CDR3 amino acids: CASGQTRGYTF. The DNA for the CDR3 is TGTGCCTCGGGACAGACAAGGGGCTACACCTTC.

This clone was seen once. The chain combines TRBV3-1 (or the pseudogene TRBV3-2) with TRBJ1-2; D unclear. V was trimmed by 1 base and J by 3 bases, leaving 6 bases between them. The CDR3 loop spans 13 amino acids. Germline V lookup: CDR1 LGHDT, CDR2 YNNKEL (reference sequence). The CDR3 DNA sequence: TGTGCCAGCAGCCAAGGGACTGACTATGGCTACACCTTC. It yields the protein CASSQGTDYGYTF.

The genes are TRBV13 and TRBJ1-2, with 7 bases that match TRBD1. Germline-derived CDR1 and CDR2 are PRHDT and FYEKMQ (reference sequence). The CDR3 loop spans 13 amino acids. With 6 bases clipped from V and 8 bases from J, the junction kept 9 bases outside the gene matches. CDR3 region: CASSYTGEIGYTF. The CDR3 DNA reads as TGTGCCAGCAGTTATACAGGGGAAATAGGCTACACCTTC.

The V and J genes are TRBV12-3 or TRBV12-4 and TRBJ1-6; D is unclear. CDR3 length: 12 amino acids. V was clipped by 8 bases and J by 6 bases, with 8 bases between them. The CDR3 bases are TGTGCCAGCGGCGGGCTTAATTCACCCCTCCACTTT. Encoded protein: CASGGLNSPLHF.

This rearrangement joins TRBV11-2 to TRBJ2-5; 7 bases line up with TRBD1. CDR3 size: 13 residues. Germline loops: CDR1 SGHAT, CDR2 FQNNGV. The junction had 4 bases not matched to a gene; V was cut back by 5 bases and J by 4 bases. CDR3 coding DNA: TGTGCCAGCAGCCGTACAGGGGTAGAGACCCAGTACTTC. This sequence encodes CASSRTGVETQYF.

The chain has TRBV30 and TRBJ2-7; maybe TRBD2 (6 bases). The CDR3 has 14 amino acids. Germline V lookup: CDR1 GTSNPN, CDR2 SVGIG (reference sequence). The V end was cut by 5 bases, the J end by 2 bases, with 16 bases between. CDR3 loop: CAWRPSGTAYEQYF. The DNA of the CDR3 is TGTGCCTGGCGGCCGTCGGGGACTGCCTACGAGCAGTACTTC. The complete variable domain, with remaining parts taken from reference TRBV30 and TRBJ2-7, reads SQTIHQWPATLVQPVGSPLSLECTVEGTSNPNLYWYRQAAGRGLQLLFYSVGIGQISSEVPQNLSASRPQDRQFILSSKKLLLSDSGFYLCAWRPSGTAYEQYFGPGTRLTVT.

CDR3 protein: CASGDYRGSGNTIYF. The CDR3 DNA follows: TGTGCCAGCGGTGATTACAGGGGGTCTGGAAACACCATATATTTT. This sequence joins TRBV28 and TRBJ1-3; 8 nucleotides agree with TRBD1. After removal of 8 bases from V and 1 base from J, the junction contained 7 bases not matched to a gene. The CDR3 spans 15 residues. Germline V lookup: CDR1 MDHEN, CDR2 SYDVKM.